The entry below describes one TCR beta chain. What it binds is not known. Each CDR3 protein gets one entry after TCRdb re-called the reads with MiXCR. This sample has 84,000 or so distinct CDR3 sequences; more than 40% occur once, and the top ten carry more than 80%. The CDR3 sequence is 13 residues long. Trimming took 3 bases from V and 2 from J, leaving 8 bases between them. Per the germline V gene, CDR1 is MDHEN and CDR2 is SYDVKM. This record belongs to a study of T cell repertoires in cytomegalovirus infection. Study-wide points: HLA-C-restricted CMV clonotypes gave the most frequent clonotype in two of eight donors.

Specimen: CD8+ T cells from cultured PBMCs, collected from culture after CMV antigen stimulation. The chain employs TRBV28 and TRBJ2-7; tentatively, D is TRBD1 (5 bases). This receptor was identified in a human donor in good health (CMV status not recorded). Some clones in this sample may be carry-over from other donors' samples. CDR3 region: CASSLTETYEQYF. CDR3 nucleotides: TGTGCCAGCAGTTTGACAGAGACCTACGAGCAGTACTTC. Combining the CDR3 with reference TRBV28 and TRBJ2-7 gives the whole variable domain DVKVTQSSRYLVKRTGEKVFLECVQDMDHENMFWYRQDPGLGLRLIYFSYDVKMKEKGDIPEGYSVSREKKERFSLILESASTNQTSMYLCASSLTETYEQYFGPGTRLTVT.